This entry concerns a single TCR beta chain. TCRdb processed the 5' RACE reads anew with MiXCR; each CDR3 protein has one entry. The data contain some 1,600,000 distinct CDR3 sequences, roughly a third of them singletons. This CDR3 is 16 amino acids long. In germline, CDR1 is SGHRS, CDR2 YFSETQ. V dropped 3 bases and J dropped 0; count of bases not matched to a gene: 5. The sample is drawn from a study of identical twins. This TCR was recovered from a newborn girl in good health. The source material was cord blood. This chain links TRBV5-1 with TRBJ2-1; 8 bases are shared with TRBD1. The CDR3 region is CASSWGDRGSYNEQFF. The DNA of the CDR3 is TGCGCCAGCAGCTGGGGAGACAGGGGCTCCTACAATGAGCAGTTCTTC. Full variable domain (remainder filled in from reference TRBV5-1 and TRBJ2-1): KAGVTQTPRYLIKTRGQQVTLSCSPISGHRSVSWYQQTPGQGLQFLFEYFSETQRNKGNFPGRFSGRQFSNSRSEMNVSTLELGDSALYLCASSWGDRGSYNEQFFGPGTRLTVL.